The 24 T cell receptor beta chains given below trace back to one sample, sequenced in a study of T cell responses to AZD1222 COVID-19 vaccine. Produced via immunoSEQ multiplex PCR; TCRdb's table is partial and in-frame only. In the table there are about 96,000 clones, roughly nine tenths of which are singletons. The sample was peripheral blood, taken on day 0 of AZD1222 vaccination. The receptor source for this set is an adult in good health.

The chain recombines TRBV10-3 with TRBJ2-3; 7 positions agree with TRBD2. V gave up 4 bases and J gave up 6 bases; unmatched junction bases: 7. CDR3 length equals 14 residues. The germline CDR1 and CDR2 sequences are ENHRY and SYGVKD. The CDR3 spells CAISAAGRTDTQYF. The CDR3, as DNA: TGTGCCATCAGTGCAGCGGGACGAACGGATACGCAGTATTTT.

This chain connects TRBV7-9 to TRBJ1-2, with 7 bases identical to TRBD1. This CDR3 contains 14 residues. The germline V gene has CDR1 SEHNR and CDR2 FQNEAQ (reference sequence). V shed 7 bases and J 4 bases; nucleotides not matched to a gene: 9. The CDR3, as DNA: TGTGCCAGCAACTACGGACAGGTGACCTATGGCTACACCTTC. As protein: CASNYGQVTYGYTF.

The rearrangement links TRBV28 to TRBJ1-5; 8 bases are a match to TRBD1. CDR3 length: 15 residues. The junction had 7 bases not matched to a gene; V was cut back by 4 bases and J by 5 bases. The germline V gene has CDR1 MDHEN and CDR2 SYDVKM. The CDR3 bases are TGTGCCAGCAGTTCCCAGGGGGCTTTTGATCAGCCCCAGCATTTT. This encodes CASSSQGAFDQPQHF.

This clone was observed a single time. V is TRBV19 and J is TRBJ2-7; 7 bases map to TRBD1. The J segment lost 1 base and the V segment lost 6 bases, leaving 12 bases of the junction unmatched. In germline, CDR1 is LNHDA, CDR2 SQIVND (reference sequence). The CDR3 runs 16 residues. In DNA, the CDR3 is TGTGCCAGTAGCAGGGACAGTGGGGAAGGATCCTACGAGCAGTACTTC. It specifies CASSRDSGEGSYEQYF.

This chain uses TRBV29-1 with TRBJ1-2, with D perhaps TRBD1 (6 bases). Germline CDR1 SQVTM, CDR2 ANQGSEA. CDR3 size: 13 residues. Deletions cut 5 bases from V and 2 bases from J, with 12 bases between. The DNA for the CDR3 is TGCAGCGTTCCGGGACAATTAAACTATGGCTACACCTTC. Amino acid sequence: CSVPGQLNYGYTF.

The J gene is TRBJ2-5, the V gene TRBV2, with 8 bases identical to TRBD1. Germline lookup yields CDR1 SNHLY and CDR2 FYNNEI. The CDR3 is 14 amino acids. V was pared by 5 bases and J by 3 bases, with 5 bases of the junction left unmatched. CDR3 sequence reads: CASSPLTGEETQYF. The CDR3 region has the DNA TGTGCCAGCAGTCCTCTGACAGGGGAAGAGACCCAGTACTTC.

The table lists this clone with a count of one. The chain has TRBV7-3 and TRBJ2-5; 8 positions agree with TRBD2. The CDR3 runs to 15 residues. Losses at the gene ends were 1 base for V and 6 bases for J; bases not matched to a gene: 7. The germline V gene has CDR1 SGHTA and CDR2 FQGTGA. The CDR3 here is CASSLSPAGDQTQYF. CDR3 DNA sequence: TGTGCCAGCAGCTTAAGCCCAGCGGGGGACCAGACCCAGTACTTC.

This chain joins TRBV6-5 and TRBJ1-5; D ambiguous. CDR1 and CDR2 from the germline V gene are MNHEY and SVGAGI. The length of the CDR3 is 14 residues. With 5 bases removed from V and 5 bases from J, the gap between germline ends came to 13 bases. DNA of the CDR3: TGTGCCAGCAGTCCCCGGGCCAGCTATCAGCCCCAGCATTTT. Amino acids: CASSPRASYQPQHF.

The gene calls are TRBV12-5 and TRBJ1-3; D uncertain. Trimming took 2 bases from V and 4 from J, leaving 9 bases between them. The CDR3 contains 14 residues. Germline lookup yields CDR1 LGHNT and CDR2 FRNRAP. CDR3 amino acids: CASGLNLVGNTIYF. The CDR3 DNA sequence: TGTGCTAGTGGTTTGAATTTAGTAGGAAACACCATATATTTT.

In the case of this clone: The same CDR3 can be traced to other DNA sequences in this sample. The chain joins TRBV12-3 or TRBV12-4 to TRBJ1-1; D is unresolved. The V gene lost 4 bases and the J gene lost 0 bases, with 6 bases spanning the gap. This CDR3 contains 13 residues. The chain's CDR3 is CASSSTLNTEAFF. CDR3 DNA sequence: TGTGCCAGCAGTTCGACTCTGAACACTGAAGCTTTCTTT.

The chain recombines TRBV7-6 with TRBJ2-2, with 9 bases lining up with TRBD1. V was pared by 1 base and J by 0 bases, with 0 bases of the junction left unmatched. The CDR3 is 16 residues long. In germline, CDR1 is SGHVS, CDR2 FNYEAQ. The CDR3 nucleotides are TGTGCCAGCAGCTTAGGGACAGGGGCGAACACCGGGGAGCTGTTTTTT. Translation gives CASSLGTGANTGELFF.

In its sample, this clone is medium-sized. The chain joins TRBV30 to TRBJ2-2; D might be TRBD2 (6 bases). The CDR3 sequence is 14 residues long. V lost 3 bases to trimming and J lost 5 bases, with 13 bases between them. Germline V gene lookup returns CDR1 GTSNPN and CDR2 SVGIG (reference sequence). The CDR3 nucleotides read TGTGCCTGGAGGAGGCTAGCGACAACCGGGGAGCTGTTTTTT. Translating gives CAWRRLATTGELFF.

The V gene is TRBV14, the J gene TRBJ2-1; possibly TRBD1 or TRBD2 for D (5 bases each). Trimming took 4 bases from V and 5 from J, leaving 12 bases between them. The CDR3 spans 14 residues. Germline loops: CDR1 SGHDN, CDR2 FVKESK. This CDR3 reads CASSRDDFDNEQFF. The CDR3 nucleotides read TGTGCCAGCAGCCGGGACGACTTCGACAATGAGCAGTTCTTC.

This sequence joins TRBV5-4 and TRBJ1-4; the D is unclear. CDR3 length equals 12 residues. Germline lookup yields CDR1 SGHNT and CDR2 YYREEE (reference sequence). V lost 4 bases, J lost 8 bases, and 9 bases lay in between. The CDR3 nucleotides read TGTGCCAGCAGCCTCCCGGAGGAAAAACTGTTTTTT. Its translation: CASSLPEEKLFF.

The count of this clone is one. The chain combines TRBV15 with TRBJ1-5; the match to TRBD1 covers 7 bases. Germline lookup yields CDR1 LNHNV and CDR2 YYDKDF (reference sequence). The CDR3 has 15 residues. V was clipped by 3 bases and J by 2 bases; unmatched bases: 4. The DNA of the CDR3 is TGTGCCACCAGCAGGGACAGGTCGGGCAATCAGCCCCAGCATTTT. This encodes CATSRDRSGNQPQHF.

The gene calls are TRBV10-2 and TRBJ1-1; 9 bases are shared with TRBD1. This CDR3 region has 14 residues. The ends lost 6 bases at V and 2 bases at J; junction bases unmatched: 4. Germline V lookup: CDR1 WSHSY, CDR2 SAAADI. DNA for the CDR3: TGCGCCAGCAGGACAGGGGGAAGAAACACTGAAGCTTTCTTT. Protein sequence: CASRTGGRNTEAFF.

The chain recombines TRBV7-8 with TRBJ2-7, with TRBD1 as a possible D gene (5 bases). The CDR3 length is 15 residues. Trimming removed 7 bases at V and 5 bases at J, with 21 bases between. Germline V gene sequence: CDR1 SGHVS, CDR2 FQNEAQ. The CDR3: CASNLRSRQFHEQYF. The CDR3 bases are TGTGCCAGCAACCTAAGGTCACGACAGTTCCACGAGCAGTACTTC.

The V and J genes are TRBV5-6 and TRBJ2-3; perhaps TRBD2 as D (6 bases). The V end was cut by 4 bases, the J end by 1 base, with 13 bases between. Germline assignment: CDR1 SGHDT and CDR2 YYEEEE. This CDR3 region has 15 residues. CDR3 bases: TGTGCCAGCAGCCTAGGGACGGGGGGCACAGATACGCAGTATTTT. It yields the protein CASSLGTGGTDTQYF.

The V and J genes are TRBV7-3 and TRBJ2-1; D gene ambiguous. The germline V gene encodes CDR1 SGHTA and CDR2 FQGTGA. V was trimmed by 5 bases and J by 4 bases, leaving 21 bases between them. The CDR3 extends over 17 amino acids. The CDR3 bases are TGTGCCAGCAGCCGCCTCAGTTGGGTTAGTTTATACAATGAGCAGTTCTTC. As protein: CASSRLSWVSLYNEQFF.

The chain carries TRBV29-1 and TRBJ1-2; D gene uncertain. Trimming removed 4 bases from V and 6 bases from J, with 18 bases in between. The CDR3 runs to 14 residues. The V gene's germline CDR1 is SQVTM and CDR2 ANQGSEA. The chain's CDR3 is CSVARTVLGDGYTF. In nucleotides, the CDR3 is TGCAGCGTTGCAAGGACTGTGCTTGGGGATGGCTACACCTTC.

DNA of the CDR3: TGTGCCAGCAGTCTCAGGGCCCTATCGAACACCGGGGAGCTGTTTTTT. Translation: CASSLRALSNTGELFF. The rearrangement links TRBV2 to TRBJ2-2; D possibly corresponds to TRBD1 (5 bases). Between the trimmed V and J ends, which lost 5 bases and 0 bases, there was a span of 13 bases. Germline lookup yields CDR1 SNHLY and CDR2 FYNNEI. This CDR3 contains 16 residues.

With regard to this clone: An end of the junction does not agree with germline; a read error may underlie this. The CDR3, as DNA: TGCGCCAGCAGCCAGATCGCAACGGGTGGCCGTACCTTCTTC. Encoded protein: CASSQIATGGRTFF. The chain joins TRBV5-1 to TRBJ2-7, with D uncertain. From germline, CDR1 is SGHRS and CDR2 YFSETQ. The CDR3 is 14 residues long.

This chain uses TRBV9 with TRBJ1-1; the match to TRBD1 covers 7 bases. Per the germline V gene, CDR1 is SGDLS and CDR2 is YYNGEE. Trimming removed 3 bases from V and 5 bases from J; junction bases left unmatched: 4. The CDR3 sequence is 13 residues long. As DNA, the CDR3 is TGTGCCAGCAGCGCTACAGGGGAAACTGAAGCTTTCTTT. It yields the protein CASSATGETEAFF.

Only one count was recorded for this clone. The genes are TRBV5-1 and TRBJ2-7, with D unresolved. From germline, CDR1 is SGHRS and CDR2 YFSETQ. The CDR3 loop spans 13 amino acids. Trimming removed 2 bases at V and 2 bases at J, with 8 bases between. Here the CDR3 reads CASSFSSAYEQYF. The DNA of the CDR3 is TGCGCCAGCAGCTTTTCGTCAGCCTACGAGCAGTACTTC.